This paragraph covers one T cell receptor (beta chain) sequence. Germline CDR1 reads MNHEY; CDR2 reads SVGAGI. The CDR3 extends over 13 amino acids. Trimming shortened V by 0 bases and J by 6 bases, and 7 bases separated the two germline ends. The sample originates from a study of blood T cell repertoires in COVID-19. In the study overall: The United States, Italy and Spain were the sources of the acute and convalescent COVID-19 samples.

Libraries were prepared by immunoSEQ multiplex PCR; TCRdb keeps only in-frame clonotypes and omits some of them. The sample carries about 220,000 clones, about 90% recorded once. Sequenced input: PBMCs or T cells enriched from blood (not recorded which). The chain couples TRBV6-5 to TRBJ2-3; the D is unclear. The sequence was collected from a woman aged 45 to 65 with acute COVID-19. The CDR3 reads CASSYSSLDTQYF. The CDR3 DNA reads as TGTGCCAGCAGTTACTCGTCTCTTGATACGCAGTATTTT.